These 19 T cell receptor beta chains share one sample of origin, sequenced in a study of shared clonotypes between healthy human individuals. Sequencing used immunoSEQ multiplex PCR; TCRdb keeps in-frame clones, though not all of them. The profile covers roughly 2 million clones, with approximately 96% appearing a single time and roughly 0.13% taken by the ten largest. Sequences were obtained from naive CD4+ T cells sorted from blood. Subset reported: CD45RA+ positively selected. All receptors derive from a young man in good health.

The chain recombines TRBV9 with TRBJ2-5; possible D gene TRBD2, 7 bases. Trimming stripped 4 bases from V and 5 bases from J, with 21 bases between. The CDR3 covers 16 residues. Germline CDR1 SGDLS, CDR2 YYNGEE. The CDR3 DNA is TGTGCCAGCAGCCCTGGTGGGGGGGCAAGAGTGGAGACCCAGTACTTC. This encodes CASSPGGGARVETQYF.

Details on this clone: This specimen includes other DNA sequences encoding the same CDR3. The V gene is TRBV7-9, the J gene TRBJ1-2, with TRBD1 matching over 9 bases. CDR3 length: 14 amino acids. V shed 5 bases, J shed 2 bases, and the junction held 3 bases outside the gene matches. Germline lookup yields CDR1 SEHNR and CDR2 FQNEAQ (reference sequence). The DNA of the CDR3 is TGTGCCAGCAGCCTTGGACAGGGGAACTATGGCTACACCTTC. As protein: CASSLGQGNYGYTF.

This sequence joins TRBV2 and TRBJ2-3; D might be TRBD2 (5 bases). This CDR3 has 16 amino acids. Germline V CDR1 and CDR2: SNHLY, FYNNEI. V lost 5 bases to trimming and J lost 3 bases, with 18 bases between them. CDR3 loop: CASSILVFGETDTQYF. The DNA of the CDR3 is TGTGCCAGCAGTATCCTCGTATTCGGGGAAACAGATACGCAGTATTTT.

This chain uses TRBV29-1 with TRBJ2-3, with D perhaps assigned TRBD1 or TRBD2 (6 bases each). Germline-derived CDR1 and CDR2 are SQVTM and ANQGSEA. The CDR3 sequence is 12 residues long. Trimming took off 0 bases at V and 14 bases at J, with 15 bases between the two ends. The CDR3 coding sequence is TGCAGCGTTGAAGATCCGGGGGCTGCCGGGTATTTT. This encodes CSVEDPGAAGYF.

This chain connects TRBV5-1 to TRBJ2-2, with D maybe TRBD1 (6 bases). The germline CDR1 and CDR2 sequences are SGHRS and YFSETQ. V lost 3 bases and J 6 bases, leaving 15 bases between the germline ends. CDR3 length: 15 amino acids. The chain's CDR3 is CASSYGGLEAGELFF. CDR3 bases: TGCGCCAGCAGCTATGGGGGCCTGGAGGCCGGGGAGCTGTTTTTT.

This clone was seen once. The V call is TRBV19, the J call TRBJ1-3, with 9 bases fitting TRBD1. The J segment lost 4 bases and the V segment lost 5 bases, leaving 9 bases of the junction unmatched. The V gene's germline CDR1 is LNHDA and CDR2 SQIVND (reference sequence). This CDR3 region has 16 residues. The CDR3 DNA is TGTGCCAGTAGTCTTTGGACAGGGGCAAAAGGAAACACCATATATTTT. This codes for CASSLWTGAKGNTIYF.

V gene TRBV5-1 combines with J gene TRBJ2-1, with 8 bases lining up with TRBD2. CDR1 and CDR2 from the germline V gene are SGHRS and YFSETQ. The CDR3 is made up of 14 amino acids. Trimming took 4 bases from V and 7 from J; bases not matched to a gene: 7. CDR3 sequence (DNA): TGCGCCAGCAGCCCGAACCGCGGGGGGAATGAGCAGTTCTTC. Its translation: CASSPNRGGNEQFF.

The chain combines TRBV5-1 with TRBJ2-5, with 12 bases fitting TRBD1. Looked up from germline, CDR1 is SGHRS and CDR2 is YFSETQ. With V trimmed by 4 bases and J by 7 bases, 8 bases remained unmatched. The CDR3 has 15 amino acids. CDR3 sequence reads: CASSVGTGGEATQYF. The CDR3 region has the DNA TGCGCCAGCAGCGTTGGGACAGGGGGCGAGGCGACCCAGTACTTC.

The genes are TRBV7-9 and TRBJ1-6; 7 bases fit TRBD1. CDR1 and CDR2 from the germline V gene are SEHNR and FQNEAQ (reference sequence). The CDR3 spans 15 residues. Trimming took 3 bases from V and 5 from J; bases not matched to a gene: 4. The CDR3 sequence: CASSLRGTDNSPLHF. The CDR3 DNA reads TGTGCCAGCAGCTTGCGGGGGACAGATAATTCACCCCTCCACTTT.

V usage is TRBV5-1 and J usage is TRBJ2-3; TRBD1 matches at 8 bases. Trimming took 2 bases from V and 3 from J; bases not matched to a gene: 5. The CDR3 runs 15 residues. Germline V gives CDR1 SGHRS, CDR2 YFSETQ. Here the CDR3 reads CASSFQTGETDTQYF. The CDR3 DNA reads as TGCGCCAGCAGCTTCCAGACAGGGGAAACAGATACGCAGTATTTT.

The V call is TRBV20-1, the J call TRBJ2-7; D is uncertain. CDR3 size: 11 residues. CDR1 and CDR2 from the germline V gene are DFQATT and SNEGSKA (reference sequence). Trimming shortened V by 6 bases and J by 9 bases, and 15 bases separated the two germline ends. DNA for the CDR3: TGCAGTGCCACGGACGGGCCCGGGCAGTACTTC. It yields the protein CSATDGPGQYF.

J is TRBJ1-4 and V is TRBV30; D remains ambiguous. V was clipped by 2 bases and J by 7 bases, with 14 bases between them. This CDR3 contains 14 residues. Germline V gives CDR1 GTSNPN, CDR2 SVGIG (reference sequence). CDR3 region: CAWSIGAGSEKLFF. The CDR3 DNA follows: TGTGCCTGGAGTATTGGTGCCGGGAGTGAAAAACTGTTTTTT.

With regard to this clone: The sample contains more than one DNA sequence encoding this CDR3. The chain uses TRBV7-2 and TRBJ1-3; TRBD1 is a possible D gene (5 bases). CDR1 and CDR2 (germline): SGHTA, FQGNSA. V was shortened by 5 bases and J by 0 bases, with 8 bases between the two germline ends. The CDR3 runs 14 residues. In DNA, the CDR3 is TGTGCCAGCAGCCCCAGGGACTCTGGAAACACCATATATTTT. Translated: CASSPRDSGNTIYF.

This rearrangement joins TRBV27 to TRBJ1-6, with D tentatively TRBD1 (5 bases). The ends were cut back, 3 bases at V and 6 bases at J, with 9 bases in the middle. The CDR3 spans 14 residues. Germline V gene lookup returns CDR1 MNHEY and CDR2 SMNVEV (reference sequence). CDR3 residues: CASSLDNPNSPLHF. The CDR3 DNA follows: TGTGCCAGCAGTTTGGACAATCCTAATTCACCCCTCCACTTT.

This clone was seen a single time. This chain uses TRBV5-1 with TRBJ2-1; 10 bases map to TRBD2. V lost 0 bases to trimming and J lost 2 bases; unmatched junction nucleotides: 2. The germline gives CDR1 SGHRS, CDR2 YFSETQ. This CDR3 spans 16 amino acids. The CDR3 protein is CASSLVTSGTYNEQFF. The DNA of the CDR3 is TGCGCCAGCAGCTTGGTAACTAGCGGGACCTACAATGAGCAGTTCTTC. Using reference TRBV5-1 and TRBJ2-1 for the parts outside the CDR3, the full variable domain is KAGVTQTPRYLIKTRGQQVTLSCSPISGHRSVSWYQQTPGQGLQFLFEYFSETQRNKGNFPGRFSGRQFSNSRSEMNVSTLELGDSALYLCASSLVTSGTYNEQFFGPGTRLTVL.

The chain has TRBV15 and TRBJ1-2; D is uncertain. The CDR3 has 12 residues. Germline CDR1 LNHNV, CDR2 YYDKDF (reference sequence). V gave up 5 bases and J gave up 8 bases, with 12 bases separating them. DNA of the CDR3: TGTGCCACCAGCGGTGATCCCTGGGGCTACACCTTC. It is translated as CATSGDPWGYTF.

The rearrangement joins TRBV5-1 to TRBJ2-3; 8 bases match TRBD2. Germline-derived CDR1 and CDR2 are SGHRS and YFSETQ. CDR3 size: 16 residues. After removal of 4 bases from V and 5 bases from J, the junction contained 12 bases not matched to a gene. As DNA, the CDR3 is TGCGCCAGCAGCCCGGGCCTAGCGGGCGCGGGAGATACGCAGTATTTT. Its protein is CASSPGLAGAGDTQYF. The whole variable domain, remainder taken from reference TRBV5-1 and TRBJ2-3, is KAGVTQTPRYLIKTRGQQVTLSCSPISGHRSVSWYQQTPGQGLQFLFEYFSETQRNKGNFPGRFSGRQFSNSRSEMNVSTLELGDSALYLCASSPGLAGAGDTQYFGPGTRLTVL.

J is TRBJ1-1 and V is TRBV5-1; no firm D call. The CDR3 length is 15 residues. The V and J ends lost 0 bases and 0 bases respectively, with 9 bases between them. CDR1 SGHRS and CDR2 YFSETQ come from the germline V gene. For the CDR3, the DNA is TGCGCCAGCAGCTTGGTACGGGAGATGAACACTGAAGCTTTCTTT. Translating gives CASSLVREMNTEAFF.

The chain links TRBV5-6 to TRBJ1-5; D is unresolved. CDR1 is SGHDT and CDR2 is YYEEEE in the germline V gene. The CDR3 is made up of 13 amino acids. Trimming shortened V by 2 bases and J by 4 bases, and 7 bases separated the two germline ends. The DNA for the CDR3 is TGTGCCAGCAGCTTTGACCCAAATCAGCCCCAGCATTTT. Translating gives CASSFDPNQPQHF.